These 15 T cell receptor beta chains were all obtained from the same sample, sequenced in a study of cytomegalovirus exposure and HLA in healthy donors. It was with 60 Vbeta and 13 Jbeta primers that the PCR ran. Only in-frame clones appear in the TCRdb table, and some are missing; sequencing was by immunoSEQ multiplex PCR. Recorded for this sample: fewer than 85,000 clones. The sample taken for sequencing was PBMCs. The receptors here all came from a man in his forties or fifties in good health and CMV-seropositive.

The CDR3: CASSLGGLGTQYF. In nucleotides, the CDR3 is TGTGCCAGCAGCTTAGGTGGTCTCGGTACGCAGTATTTT. V is TRBV7-9 and J is TRBJ2-3, with D unclear. The CDR3 consists of 13 residues. From germline, CDR1 is SEHNR and CDR2 FQNEAQ (reference sequence). V lost 1 base and J lost 8, with 10 bases in between.

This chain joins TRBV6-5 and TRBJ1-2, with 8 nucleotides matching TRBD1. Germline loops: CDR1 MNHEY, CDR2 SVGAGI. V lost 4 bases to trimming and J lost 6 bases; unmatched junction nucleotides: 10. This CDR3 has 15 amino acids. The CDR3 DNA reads TGTGCCAGCAGTTCCGGGACAGGCCTAGTGGATGGCTACACCTTC. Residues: CASSSGTGLVDGYTF.

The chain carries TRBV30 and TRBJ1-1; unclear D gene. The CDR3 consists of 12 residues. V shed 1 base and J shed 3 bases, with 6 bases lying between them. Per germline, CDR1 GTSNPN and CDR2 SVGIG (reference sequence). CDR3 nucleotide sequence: TGTGCCTGGAGTGAACTAGACACTGAAGCTTTCTTT. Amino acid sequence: CAWSELDTEAFF.

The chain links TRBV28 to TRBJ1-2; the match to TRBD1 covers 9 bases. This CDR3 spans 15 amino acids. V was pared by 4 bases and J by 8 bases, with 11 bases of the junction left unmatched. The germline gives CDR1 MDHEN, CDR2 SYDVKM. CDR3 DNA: TGTGCCAGCAGTTCCGCACCACAGGGGGCGCGGGGCTACACCTTC. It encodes CASSSAPQGARGYTF.

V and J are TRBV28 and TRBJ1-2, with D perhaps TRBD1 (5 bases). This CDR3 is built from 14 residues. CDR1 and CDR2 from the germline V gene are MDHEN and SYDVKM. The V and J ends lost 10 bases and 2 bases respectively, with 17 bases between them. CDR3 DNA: TGTGCCACCATTCGGGGGGACCGAAACTATGGCTACACCTTC. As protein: CATIRGDRNYGYTF.

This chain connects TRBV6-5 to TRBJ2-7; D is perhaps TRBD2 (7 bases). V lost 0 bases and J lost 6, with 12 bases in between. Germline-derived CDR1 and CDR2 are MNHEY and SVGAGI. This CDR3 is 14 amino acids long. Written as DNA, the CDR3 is TGTGCCAGCAGTTACTCGCGGGGGCAAGGCGAGCAGTACTTC. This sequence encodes CASSYSRGQGEQYF.

CDR3 in DNA: TGTGCCAGCAGGATAGCACTAGGGGGAGAGACCCAGTACTTC. It specifies CASRIALGGETQYF. The gene calls are TRBV7-2 and TRBJ2-5; a possible D gene is TRBD1 (6 bases). This CDR3 has 14 residues. V was clipped by 6 bases and J by 4 bases, with 15 bases between them. Per the germline V gene, CDR1 is SGHTA and CDR2 is FQGNSA.

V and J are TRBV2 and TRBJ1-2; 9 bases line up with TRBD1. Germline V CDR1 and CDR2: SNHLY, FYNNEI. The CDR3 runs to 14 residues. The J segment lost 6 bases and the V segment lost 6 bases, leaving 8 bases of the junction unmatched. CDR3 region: CASSLDRGEDGYTF. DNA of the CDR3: TGTGCCAGCAGCTTGGACAGGGGAGAGGATGGCTACACCTTC. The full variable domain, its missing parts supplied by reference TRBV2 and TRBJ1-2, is EPEVTQTPSHQVTQMGQEVILRCVPISNHLYFYWYRQILGQKVEFLVSFYNNEISEKSEIFDDQFSVERPDGSNFTLKIRSTKLEDSAMYFCASSLDRGEDGYTFGSGTRLTVV.

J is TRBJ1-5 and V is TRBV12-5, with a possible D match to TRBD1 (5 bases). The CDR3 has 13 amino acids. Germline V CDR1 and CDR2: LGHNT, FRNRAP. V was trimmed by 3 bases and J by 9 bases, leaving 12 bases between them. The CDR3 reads CASGFGADRPQHF. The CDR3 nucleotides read TGTGCTAGTGGTTTTGGGGCCGATCGGCCCCAGCATTTT. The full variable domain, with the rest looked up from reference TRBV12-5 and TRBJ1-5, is DARVTQTPRHKVTEMGQEVTMRCQPILGHNTVFWYRQTMMQGLELLAYFRNRAPLDDSGMPKDRFSAEMPDATLATLKIQPSEPRDSAVYFCASGFGADRPQHFGDGTRLSIL.

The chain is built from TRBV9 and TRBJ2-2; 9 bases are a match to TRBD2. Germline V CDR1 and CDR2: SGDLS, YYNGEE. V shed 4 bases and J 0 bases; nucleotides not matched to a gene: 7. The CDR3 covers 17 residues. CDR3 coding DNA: TGTGCCAGCAGCCCCCGACTAGCGGAATCGAACACCGGGGAGCTGTTTTTT. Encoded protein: CASSPRLAESNTGELFF.

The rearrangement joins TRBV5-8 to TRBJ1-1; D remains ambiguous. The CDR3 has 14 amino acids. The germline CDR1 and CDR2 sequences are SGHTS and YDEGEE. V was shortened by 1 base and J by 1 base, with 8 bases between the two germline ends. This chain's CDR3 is CASSLSWPNTEAFF. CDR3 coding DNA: TGTGCCAGCAGCTTGAGTTGGCCGAACACTGAAGCTTTCTTT.

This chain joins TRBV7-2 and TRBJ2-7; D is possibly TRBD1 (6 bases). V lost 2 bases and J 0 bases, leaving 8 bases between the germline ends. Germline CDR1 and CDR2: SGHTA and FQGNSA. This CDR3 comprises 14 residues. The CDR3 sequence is CASSLYRVSYEQYF. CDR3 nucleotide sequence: TGTGCCAGCAGCTTATACAGGGTCTCCTACGAGCAGTACTTC.

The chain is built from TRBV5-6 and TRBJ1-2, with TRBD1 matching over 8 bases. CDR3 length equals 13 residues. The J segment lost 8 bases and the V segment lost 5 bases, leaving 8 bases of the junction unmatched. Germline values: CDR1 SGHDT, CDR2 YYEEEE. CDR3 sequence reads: CASRTTGVGGYTF. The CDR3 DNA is TGTGCCAGCAGAACGACAGGGGTCGGCGGCTACACCTTC.

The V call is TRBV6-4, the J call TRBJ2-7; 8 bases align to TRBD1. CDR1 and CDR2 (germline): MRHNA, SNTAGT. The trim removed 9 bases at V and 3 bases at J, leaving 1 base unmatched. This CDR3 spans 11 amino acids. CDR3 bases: TGTGCCAGGGACAGGGACTACGAGCAGTACGTC. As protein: CARDRDYEQYV.

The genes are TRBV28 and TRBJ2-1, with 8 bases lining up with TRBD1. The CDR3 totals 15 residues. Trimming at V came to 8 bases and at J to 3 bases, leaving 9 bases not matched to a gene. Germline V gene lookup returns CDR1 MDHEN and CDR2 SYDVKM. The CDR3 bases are TGTGCCAGCTTTAGTCGGGACAGGTTCTACAATGAGCAGTTCTTC. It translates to CASFSRDRFYNEQFF.